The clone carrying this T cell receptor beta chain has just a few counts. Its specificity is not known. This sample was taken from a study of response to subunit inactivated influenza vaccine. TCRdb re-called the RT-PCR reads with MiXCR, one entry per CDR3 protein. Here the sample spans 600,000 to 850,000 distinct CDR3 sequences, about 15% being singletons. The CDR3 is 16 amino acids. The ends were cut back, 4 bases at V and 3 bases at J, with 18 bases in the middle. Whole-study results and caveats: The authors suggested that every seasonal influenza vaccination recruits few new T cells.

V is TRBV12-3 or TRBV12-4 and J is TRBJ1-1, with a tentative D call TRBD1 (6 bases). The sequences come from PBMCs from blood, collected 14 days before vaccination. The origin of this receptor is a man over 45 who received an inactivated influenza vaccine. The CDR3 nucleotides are TGTGCCAGCAGTTACGCCAGGGGACGGTCGGACACTGAAGCTTTCTTT. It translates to CASSYARGRSDTEAFF.